These 17 T cell receptor beta chains were sequenced from one sample in a study of kidney transplant recipient with SARS-CoV-2 infection. TCRdb re-derived calls from the reads in MiXCR, one entry per CDR3 protein. The sample has fewer than 250,000 distinct CDR3 sequences, about 30% seen once. Sequencing used a blood sample, obtained at baseline and on day 111 from a kidney transplant recipient. These receptors all come from a young adult male patient who had COVID-19 and was a kidney transplant recipient. Part of the T cell pool may stem from the graft donor.

This clonotype occurred many times. The chain combines TRBV3-1 with TRBJ1-3, with D unresolved. This CDR3 contains 15 residues. V was trimmed by 4 bases and J by 7 bases, leaving 17 bases between them. The V gene's germline CDR1 is LGHDT and CDR2 YNNKEL (reference sequence). CDR3 amino acids: CASSPFGGGWNTIYF. CDR3 bases: TGTGCCAGCAGCCCGTTTGGCGGAGGGTGGAACACCATATATTTT.

On this clonotype: A much larger clone lies a single base off, so this may be a read error. The CDR3 loop is CAGSYVLPGGGELFF. DNA for the CDR3: TGTGCCGGCAGTTACGTTCTCCCCGGCGGCGGGGAGCTGTTTTTT. The rearrangement joins TRBV6-5 to TRBJ2-2; D remains ambiguous. The germline V gene has CDR1 MNHEY and CDR2 SVGAGI. This CDR3 spans 15 amino acids.

This clonotype was picked up many times. The chain combines TRBV2 with TRBJ1-1; weak D call: TRBD1 (6 bases). The CDR3 covers 13 residues. Germline V gene data show CDR1 as SNHLY and CDR2 as FYNNEI. Trimming removed 6 bases from V and 6 bases from J, with 14 bases in between. Here the CDR3 DNA reads TGTGCCAGCAGGTCGGGGGGCTATCCTGAAGCTTTCTTT. Encoded protein: CASRSGGYPEAFF.

About this clonotype: Given a much more abundant clone one base away, this may be a read error. The V gene is TRBV24-1, the J gene TRBJ2-1; possible D gene TRBD1, 5 bases. Germline lookup yields CDR1 KGHDR and CDR2 SFDVKD. The length of the CDR3 is 13 residues. The CDR3: CAASDPGLDEQFF. The CDR3 nucleotides read TGTGCCGCCAGTGACCCAGGGTTGGATGAGCAGTTCTTC.

This clonotype was observed many times. The genes are TRBV9 and TRBJ1-1; 7 nucleotides agree with TRBD1. CDR1 is SGDLS and CDR2 is YYNGEE in the germline V gene. After removal of 0 bases from V and 1 base from J, the junction contained 3 bases not matched to a gene. The length of the CDR3 is 15 residues. CDR3 protein: CASSVGNRGNTEAFF. CDR3 nucleotide sequence: TGTGCCAGCAGCGTAGGTAACAGGGGGAACACTGAAGCTTTCTTT. The full variable domain, completed using reference TRBV9 and TRBJ1-1, is DSGVTQTPKHLITATGQRVTLRCSPRSGDLSVYWYQQSLDQGLQFLIQYYNGEERAKGNILERFSAQQFPDLHSELNLSSLELGDSALYFCASSVGNRGNTEAFFGQGTRLTVV.

The chain carries TRBV28 and TRBJ2-1; D not certain. There are 16 residues in the CDR3. Trimming removed 4 bases at V and 0 bases at J, with 13 bases between. Germline CDR1 MDHEN, CDR2 SYDVKM. CDR3 region: CASSYPGLSSYNEQFF. The CDR3 region has the DNA TGTGCCAGCAGTTATCCGGGCCTGAGCTCCTACAATGAGCAGTTCTTC.

Details on this clonotype: A much bigger clone sits one base away, suggesting this may be a read error. The rearrangement joins TRBV3-1 to TRBJ2-2; D call uncertain. V was clipped by 4 bases and J by 5 bases, with 23 bases between them. There are 18 residues in the CDR3. Germline lookup yields CDR1 LGHDT and CDR2 YNNKEL (reference sequence). CDR3 DNA: TGTGCCAGCAGCCTCGCGTGTCCCATTTCAGGCTTGACCGGGGAGCTGTTTTTT. Residues: CASSLACPISGLTGELFF.

The rearrangement uses TRBV2 and TRBJ2-1, with D perhaps assigned TRBD1 or TRBD2 (6 bases each). Trimming removed 11 bases from V and 0 bases from J, with 26 bases in between. There are 18 residues in the CDR3. CDR1 is SNHLY, CDR2 FYNNEI, per germline. The CDR3 reads CAGHWFPPGASSYNEQFF. CDR3 nucleotide sequence: TGTGCCGGCCACTGGTTCCCCCCGGGGGCGAGCTCCTACAATGAGCAGTTCTTC.

This clonotype was found many times. The rearrangement joins TRBV7-9 to TRBJ2-7; no definite D call. This CDR3 has 13 residues. Trimming stripped 3 bases from V and 3 bases from J, with 9 bases between. Germline loops: CDR1 SEHNR, CDR2 FQNEAQ (reference sequence). The CDR3 sequence: CASSLSSLYEQYF. The CDR3 DNA reads as TGTGCCAGCAGCTTGTCGAGCCTCTACGAGCAGTACTTC.

This clonotype came up a few times. This chain uses TRBV20-1 with TRBJ2-1, with 10 bases that match TRBD2. CDR3 length equals 15 residues. CDR1 and CDR2 (germline): DFQATT, SNEGSKA (reference sequence). Trimming at V came to 6 bases and at J to 6 bases, leaving 11 bases not matched to a gene. CDR3 residues: CSAREATSGSNEQFF. DNA of the CDR3: TGCAGTGCGAGGGAGGCGACTAGCGGGTCCAATGAGCAGTTCTTC.

This clonotype was picked up many times. The V call is TRBV20-1, the J call TRBJ2-2, with D possibly TRBD2 on 5 matching bases. Germline assignment: CDR1 DFQATT and CDR2 SNEGSKA (reference sequence). This CDR3 is 14 amino acids long. Trimming shortened V by 3 bases and J by 0 bases, and 8 bases separated the two germline ends. CDR3 DNA: TGCAGTGCTAGCGGGGTTACGAACACCGGGGAGCTGTTTTTT. Translating it yields CSASGVTNTGELFF.

This clonotype has at least ten counts. The rearrangement uses TRBV7-6 and TRBJ1-1; D ambiguous. Germline V gene data show CDR1 as SGHVS and CDR2 as FNYEAQ. Trimming stripped 5 bases from V and 5 bases from J, with 15 bases between. The length of the CDR3 is 14 residues. The CDR3 sequence is CASSAGVVLTEAFF. CDR3 nucleotides: TGTGCCAGCAGCGCCGGGGTTGTATTGACTGAAGCTTTCTTT.

This clonotype has only a few counts. The V and J genes are TRBV30 and TRBJ1-2, with unresolved D. V was cut by 5 bases and J by 4 bases, with 23 bases left in between. Germline lookup yields CDR1 GTSNPN and CDR2 SVGIG (reference sequence). This CDR3 comprises 16 residues. CDR3 region: CAWCLLRYRKTYGYTF. As DNA, the CDR3 is TGTGCCTGGTGCTTACTGCGTTATAGAAAGACCTATGGCTACACCTTC.

This clonotype was counted at least ten times. The gene calls are TRBV28 and TRBJ2-5, with D possibly called TRBD1 or TRBD2 (6 bases each). Trimming pared 3 bases from V and 9 bases from J, leaving 20 bases between. The CDR3 contains 15 residues. The V gene's germline CDR1 is MDHEN and CDR2 SYDVKM. The CDR3 reads CASSLELGGGGSQYF. DNA for the CDR3: TGTGCCAGCAGTTTGGAATTAGGGGGAGGAGGGTCCCAGTACTTC.

This clonotype showed up many times. The rearrangement joins TRBV7-6 to TRBJ1-6, with TRBD1 matching 7 bases. This CDR3 comprises 14 residues. Germline trimming cut 5 bases from V and 5 bases from J; bases unmatched to any gene: 3. Germline V gene sequence: CDR1 SGHVS, CDR2 FNYEAQ. This CDR3 reads CASSKGQNNSPLHF. The CDR3 bases are TGTGCCAGCAGCAAGGGACAGAATAATTCACCCCTCCACTTT.

Remarks on this clonotype: This sequence may be a read error, since a much larger clone differs from it by one base. The chain couples TRBV20-1 to TRBJ2-3, with 13 bases identical to TRBD2. Looked up from germline, CDR1 is DFQATT and CDR2 is SNEGSKA (reference sequence). The CDR3 sequence is 15 residues long. The ends lost 5 bases at V and 1 base at J; junction bases unmatched: 3. DNA of the CDR3: TGCAGTGCTGAGGGGACTAGCGGGGGCACAGATACGCAGTATTTT. Residues: CSAEGTSGGTDTQYF.

This clonotype was seen more than once but under ten times. A read error is possible here, since a much larger clone lies one base away. The chain joins TRBV12-3 or TRBV12-4 to TRBJ1-2; the D is unclear. This CDR3 is built from 17 residues. CDR3 residues: CAGSGVSTAGKTYGYTF. CDR3 nucleotide sequence: TGTGCCGGCAGTGGCGTAAGCACAGCAGGAAAGACCTATGGCTACACCTTC.